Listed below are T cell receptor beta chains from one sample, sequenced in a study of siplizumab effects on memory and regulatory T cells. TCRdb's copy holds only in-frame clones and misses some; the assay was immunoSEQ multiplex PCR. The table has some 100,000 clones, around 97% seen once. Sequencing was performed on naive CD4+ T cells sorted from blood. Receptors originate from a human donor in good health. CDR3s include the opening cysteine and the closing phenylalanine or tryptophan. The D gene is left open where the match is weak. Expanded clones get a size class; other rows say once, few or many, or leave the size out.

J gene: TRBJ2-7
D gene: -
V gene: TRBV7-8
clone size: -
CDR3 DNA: TGTGCCAGCAGCCCCCCCCGTGGGGGAGAAAACTACGAGCAGTACTTC
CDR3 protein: CASSPPRGGENYEQYF

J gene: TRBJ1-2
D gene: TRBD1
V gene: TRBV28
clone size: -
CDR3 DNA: TGTGCCAGCAGCCTCTCCCCTTACAGGGGGCAAGATGGCTACACCTTC
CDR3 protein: CASSLSPYRGQDGYTF

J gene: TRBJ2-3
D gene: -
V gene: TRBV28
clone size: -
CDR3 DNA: TGTGCCAGCACCTTAGTGGGTTATACGCAGTATTTT
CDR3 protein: CASTLVGYTQYF

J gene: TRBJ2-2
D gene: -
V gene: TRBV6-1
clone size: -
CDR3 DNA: TGTGCCAGCACCCCCGGAGGGTCCACCGGGGAGCTGTTTTTT
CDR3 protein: CASTPGGSTGELFF

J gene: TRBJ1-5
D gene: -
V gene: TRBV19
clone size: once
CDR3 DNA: TGTGCCAGTAGTATCAAGGCCCGGGCAGGCAATCAGCCCCAGCATTTT
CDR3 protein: CASSIKARAGNQPQHF

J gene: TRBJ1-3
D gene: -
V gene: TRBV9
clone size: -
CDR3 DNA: TGTGCCAGCAGTCCTAGGGGAGGAAACACCATATATTTT
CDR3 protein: CASSPRGGNTIYF

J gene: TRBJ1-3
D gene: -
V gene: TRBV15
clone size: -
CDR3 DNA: TGTGCCACCAGCAGAGGGGCAGGGGCTGGAAACACCATATATTTT
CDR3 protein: CATSRGAGAGNTIYF

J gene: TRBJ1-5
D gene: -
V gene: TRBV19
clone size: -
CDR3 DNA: TGTGCCAGTAGTATAGGATTTTCGGGGAGCAATCAGCCCCAGCATTTT
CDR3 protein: CASSIGFSGSNQPQHF

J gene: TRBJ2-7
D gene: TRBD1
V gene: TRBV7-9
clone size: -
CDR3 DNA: TGTGCCAGCAGCCGCCGTCCACCGGGACAGGGCTACGAGCAGTACTTC
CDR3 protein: CASSRRPPGQGYEQYF

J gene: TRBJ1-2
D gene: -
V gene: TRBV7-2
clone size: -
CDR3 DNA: TGTGCCAGCAGCTTAGTCACCAACGGCTACACCTTC
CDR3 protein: CASSLVTNGYTF

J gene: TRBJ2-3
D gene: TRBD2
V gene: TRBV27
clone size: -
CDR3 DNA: TGTGCCAGCAGTTCCCGACTAGCGGGGGGGCTGGCAGATACGCAGTATTTT
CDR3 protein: CASSSRLAGGLADTQYF

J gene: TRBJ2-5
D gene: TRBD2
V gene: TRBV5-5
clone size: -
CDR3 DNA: TGTGCCAGCAATCTGGCCCGGGGGGGCGCGATGGAGACCCAGTACTTC
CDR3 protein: CASNLARGGAMETQYF

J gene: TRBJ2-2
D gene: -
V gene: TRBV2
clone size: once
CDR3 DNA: TGTGCCAGCAGAGGGGGGACTGCGAACACCGGGGAGCTGTTTTTT
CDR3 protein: CASRGGTANTGELFF

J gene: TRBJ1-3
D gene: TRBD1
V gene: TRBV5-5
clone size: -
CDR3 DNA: TGTGCCAGCAGCTTGACGGACAGGGGGCACGAAAACACCATATATTTT
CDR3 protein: CASSLTDRGHENTIYF

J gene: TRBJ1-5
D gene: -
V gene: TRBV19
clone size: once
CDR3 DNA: TGTGCCAGTAGGGATTTTAGCAATCAGCCCCAGCATTTT
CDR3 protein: CASRDFSNQPQHF

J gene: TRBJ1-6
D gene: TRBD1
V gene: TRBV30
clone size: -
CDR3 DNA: TGTGCCTGGTCGACAGGGGCGAGCTCCTATAATTCACCCCTCCACTTT
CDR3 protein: CAWSTGASSYNSPLHF

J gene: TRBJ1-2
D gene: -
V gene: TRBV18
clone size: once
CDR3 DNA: TGTGCCAGCTCACCAAGCGAGGCCTATGGCTACACCTTC
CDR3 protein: CASSPSEAYGYTF

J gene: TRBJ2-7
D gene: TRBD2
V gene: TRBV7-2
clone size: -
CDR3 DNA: TGTGCCAGCAGCTCACCGGGGGGGGGCCGAAACGAGCAGTACTTC
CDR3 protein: CASSSPGGGRNEQYF

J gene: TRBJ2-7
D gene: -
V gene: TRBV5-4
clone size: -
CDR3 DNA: TGTGCCAGCAGCCCACCGGCCGGGACAATTTACGAGCAGTACTTC
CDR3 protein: CASSPPAGTIYEQYF

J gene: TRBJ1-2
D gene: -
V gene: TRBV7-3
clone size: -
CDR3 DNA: TGTGCCAGCAGCTTAACTGGACACAACTATGGCTACACCTTC
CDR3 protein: CASSLTGHNYGYTF

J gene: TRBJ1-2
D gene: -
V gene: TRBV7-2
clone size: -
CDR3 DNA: TGTGCCAGCAGCTTAGATTCAGGGAGGGCTGGCTACACCTTC
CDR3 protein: CASSLDSGRAGYTF

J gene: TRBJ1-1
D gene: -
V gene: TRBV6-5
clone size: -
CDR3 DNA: TGTGCCAGCAGTTACCGGGGTAGCACTGAAGCTTTCTTT
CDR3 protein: CASSYRGSTEAFF

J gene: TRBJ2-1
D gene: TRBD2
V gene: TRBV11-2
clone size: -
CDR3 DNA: TGTGCCAGCAGCAAAAACAAGCGGGGGGACTACAATGAGCAGTTCTTC
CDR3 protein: CASSKNKRGDYNEQFF

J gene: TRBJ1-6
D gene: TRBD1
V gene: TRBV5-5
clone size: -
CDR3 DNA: TGTGCCAGCAGCTTGGCCGAGGGGGCTGGCTATAATTCACCCCTCCACTTT
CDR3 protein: CASSLAEGAGYNSPLHF

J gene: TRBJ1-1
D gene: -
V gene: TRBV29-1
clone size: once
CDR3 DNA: TGCAGCGTTGAAGGACGTCTGGGGAACACTGAAGCTTTCTTT
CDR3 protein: CSVEGRLGNTEAFF

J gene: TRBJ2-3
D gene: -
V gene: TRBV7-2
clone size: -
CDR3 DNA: TGTGCCAGCAGCTTAGAACCGGGGAGGTCAGATACGCAGTATTTT
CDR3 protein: CASSLEPGRSDTQYF

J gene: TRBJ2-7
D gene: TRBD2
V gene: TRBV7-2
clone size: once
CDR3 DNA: TGTGCCAGCAGCGGGGGGGAGCGGTCAGCCTACGAGCAGTACTTC
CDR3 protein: CASSGGERSAYEQYF

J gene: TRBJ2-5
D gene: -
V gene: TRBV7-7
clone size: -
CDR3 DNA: TGTGCCAGCAGCTCCTCGACCGTTGGGGAGACCCAGTACTTC
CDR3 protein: CASSSSTVGETQYF

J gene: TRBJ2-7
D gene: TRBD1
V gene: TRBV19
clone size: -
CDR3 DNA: TGTGCCAGTAGTCCAGGGGGAGAAACCTACGAGCAGTACTTC
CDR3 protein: CASSPGGETYEQYF

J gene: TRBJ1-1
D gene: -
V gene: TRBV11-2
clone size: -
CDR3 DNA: TGTGCCAGCAGCGTCGGTGTTGGCACTGAAGCTTTCTTT
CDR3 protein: CASSVGVGTEAFF

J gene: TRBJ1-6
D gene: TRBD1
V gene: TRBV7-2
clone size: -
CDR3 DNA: TGTGCCAGCAGGTTGCTAGACAGGGACAATTCACCCCTCCACTTT
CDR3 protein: CASRLLDRDNSPLHF

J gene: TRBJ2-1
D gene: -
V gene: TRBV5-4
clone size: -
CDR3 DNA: TGTGCCAGCAGCCCGACAGGTTACTACAATGAGCAGTTCTTC
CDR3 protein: CASSPTGYYNEQFF

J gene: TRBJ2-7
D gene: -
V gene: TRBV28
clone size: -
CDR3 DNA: TGTGCCAGCAGTTTACACGGGGCCGGGATCTACGAGCAGTACTTC
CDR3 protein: CASSLHGAGIYEQYF

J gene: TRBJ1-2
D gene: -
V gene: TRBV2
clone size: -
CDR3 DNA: TGTGCCAGCTCCGGGGGCTTGGAAGGCTACACCTTC
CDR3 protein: CASSGGLEGYTF

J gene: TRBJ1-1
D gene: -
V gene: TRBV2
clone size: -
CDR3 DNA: TGTGCCAGCAAAAACGGATTGAACACTGAAGCTTTCTTT
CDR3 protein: CASKNGLNTEAFF

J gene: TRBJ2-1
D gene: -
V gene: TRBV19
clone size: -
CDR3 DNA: TGTGCCAGTAGTATGAGGGGGGGGTCAAACAATGAGCAGTTCTTC
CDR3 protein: CASSMRGGSNNEQFF

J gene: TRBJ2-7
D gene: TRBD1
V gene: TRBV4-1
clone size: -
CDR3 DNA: TGCGCCAGCAGCCGGAACCGACAGGGGGACTACGAGCAGTACTTC
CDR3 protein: CASSRNRQGDYEQYF

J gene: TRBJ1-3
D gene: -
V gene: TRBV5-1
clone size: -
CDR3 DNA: TGCGCCAGCAGCCTAGAGGGAGCGAGCTCTGGAAACACCATATATTTT
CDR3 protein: CASSLEGASSGNTIYF

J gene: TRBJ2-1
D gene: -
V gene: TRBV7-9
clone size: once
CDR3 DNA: TGTGCCAGCAGCGTAGGACAGTCCAGCTCCTACAATGAGCAGTTCTTC
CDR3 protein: CASSVGQSSSYNEQFF

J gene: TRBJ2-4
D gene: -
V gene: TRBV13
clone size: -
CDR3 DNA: TGTGCCAGCAGCTTAGGCCGGGCAGGGAGGAACATTCAGTACTTC
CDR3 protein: CASSLGRAGRNIQYF

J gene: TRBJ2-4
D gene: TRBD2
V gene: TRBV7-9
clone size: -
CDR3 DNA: TGTGCCAGCAGCTTAGGTAGCGGCGGGGGGGGAAACATTCAGTACTTC
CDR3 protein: CASSLGSGGGGNIQYF